These 24 T cell receptor beta chains were sequenced from one sample in a study of blood T cell repertoires in COVID-19. Generated by immunoSEQ multiplex PCR, the TCRdb table keeps only in-frame clones and is missing some. The data hold around 66,000 clones, with 87% observed a single time. Sequenced material: peripheral blood. The origin of the receptors is a man aged 55 to 70 with acute or convalescent COVID-19.

This clone was seen a single time. V gene TRBV18 combines with J gene TRBJ1-2, with D maybe TRBD1 (6 bases). The length of the CDR3 is 12 residues. Trimming shortened V by 6 bases and J by 8 bases, and 13 bases separated the two germline ends. Looked up from germline, CDR1 is KGHSH and CDR2 is LQKENI. The chain's CDR3 is CASSEAGVGYTF. The CDR3 nucleotides read TGTGCCAGCTCGGAAGCAGGGGTCGGCTACACCTTC.

This chain links TRBV7-2 with TRBJ1-2; 7 bases fit TRBD1. V dropped 5 bases and J dropped 4; count of bases not matched to a gene: 4. CDR1 is SGHTA and CDR2 is FQGNSA in the germline V gene. This CDR3 contains 13 residues. The CDR3 sequence is CASSVAGGYGYTF. The CDR3 coding sequence is TGTGCCAGCAGCGTCGCAGGGGGCTATGGCTACACCTTC.

The chain employs TRBV2 and TRBJ2-5, with 11 bases that match TRBD2. The CDR3 has 16 residues. Germline V gene lookup returns CDR1 SNHLY and CDR2 FYNNEI. The trim removed 6 bases at V and 2 bases at J, leaving 8 bases unmatched. The CDR3 region has the DNA TGTGCCAGCAGCCCTAAACTAGCGGGGGAGCAAGAGACCCAGTACTTC. This sequence encodes CASSPKLAGEQETQYF.

The chain combines TRBV19 with TRBJ2-1, with TRBD2 identical over 10 bases. The CDR3 has 16 amino acids. V lost 3 bases and J lost 9; bases outside the gene matches: 11. Germline CDR1 LNHDA, CDR2 SQIVND (reference sequence). As DNA, the CDR3 is TGTGCCAGTAGTATTATAGCGGGGGGCAAAAATCGTGAGCAGTTCTTC. This gives the protein CASSIIAGGKNREQFF.

This chain joins TRBV9 and TRBJ2-1, with 8 bases identical to TRBD2. The CDR3 length is 18 residues. From germline, CDR1 is SGDLS and CDR2 YYNGEE. Unmatched junction bases numbered 11, after V lost 2 bases and J lost 1 base. The CDR3 here is CASSVSGGGYPSYNEQFF. CDR3 DNA sequence: TGTGCCAGCAGCGTCTCGGGAGGGGGGTACCCTTCCTACAATGAGCAGTTCTTC. Full variable domain (rest looked up from reference TRBV9 and TRBJ2-1): DSGVTQTPKHLITATGQRVTLRCSPRSGDLSVYWYQQSLDQGLQFLIQYYNGEERAKGNILERFSAQQFPDLHSELNLSSLELGDSALYFCASSVSGGGYPSYNEQFFGPGTRLTVL.

The chain is built from TRBV19 and TRBJ2-1; 9 nucleotides match TRBD1. The CDR3 has 15 amino acids. The V segment lost 4 bases and the J segment 8 bases; nucleotides outside the gene matches: 9. Germline V CDR1 and CDR2: LNHDA, SQIVND (reference sequence). The CDR3 sequence: CASSKMGQGGDEQFF. CDR3 coding DNA: TGTGCCAGTAGTAAAATGGGACAGGGAGGGGATGAGCAGTTCTTC.

V and J are TRBV18 and TRBJ2-4; 7 positions match TRBD1. The CDR3 runs to 14 residues. Losses at the gene ends were 3 bases for V and 3 bases for J; bases not matched to a gene: 2. The V gene's germline CDR1 is KGHSH and CDR2 LQKENI. This CDR3 is CASSPDRDKNIQYF. CDR3 coding DNA: TGTGCCAGCTCACCCGACAGGGACAAAAACATTCAGTACTTC. Full variable domain (remainder filled in from reference TRBV18 and TRBJ2-4): NAGVMQNPRHLVRRRGQEARLRCSPMKGHSHVYWYRQLPEEGLKFMVYLQKENIIDESGMPKERFSAEFPKEGPSILRIQQVVRGDSAAYFCASSPDRDKNIQYFGAGTRLSVL.

This clone is a singleton in its sample. This rearrangement joins TRBV27 to TRBJ1-6; tentatively, D is TRBD1 (6 bases). Trimming removed 5 bases at V and 4 bases at J, with 12 bases between. The CDR3 covers 15 residues. Per germline, CDR1 MNHEY and CDR2 SMNVEV (reference sequence). The CDR3 coding sequence is TGTGCCAGCAGTCTAGAAACAGGGTATAATTCACCCCTCCACTTT. This sequence encodes CASSLETGYNSPLHF.

This clone showed up just once. The rearrangement uses TRBV11-2 and TRBJ2-2, with a weak D call TRBD2 (7 bases). V was trimmed by 4 bases and J by 4 bases, leaving 16 bases between them. CDR1 is SGHAT, CDR2 FQNNGV, per germline. The CDR3 totals 16 residues. The CDR3 loop reads CASSSIGGAATGELFF. The CDR3 nucleotides are TGTGCCAGCAGCTCAATAGGGGGGGCGGCCACCGGGGAGCTGTTTTTT.

The V gene is TRBV5-4, the J gene TRBJ2-7; a weak D match, TRBD2 (5 bases). The V end lost 4 bases, the J end lost 7 bases, and 18 bases lay between the germline ends. The CDR3 covers 14 residues. Germline V gene data show CDR1 as SGHNT and CDR2 as YYREEE (reference sequence). This chain's CDR3 is CASSPGLSLREQYF. CDR3 DNA: TGTGCCAGCAGCCCCGGACTGTCTCTTAGGGAGCAGTACTTC.

In DNA form, the CDR3 reads TGTGCCAGCAGCCAAGCCGGTCCCTCGACAGATTTAAATGGCTACACCTTC. It specifies CASSQAGPSTDLNGYTF. The V and J genes are TRBV14 and TRBJ1-2; a possible D gene is TRBD1 (5 bases). The CDR3 runs 17 residues. Deletions cut 1 base from V and 6 bases from J, with 21 bases between. The germline CDR1 and CDR2 sequences are SGHDN and FVKESK.

The gene calls are TRBV12-5 and TRBJ2-5; 10 positions match TRBD2. V lost 2 bases and J lost 3; bases outside the gene matches: 6. The germline V gene has CDR1 LGHNT and CDR2 FRNRAP. The CDR3 extends over 16 amino acids. The CDR3 here is CASGLSWLAGEETQYF. The CDR3 DNA reads as TGTGCTAGTGGTTTGTCGTGGCTAGCGGGGGAAGAGACCCAGTACTTC.

The J gene is TRBJ1-1, the V gene TRBV3-1 (or the pseudogene TRBV3-2), with 7 bases aligning to TRBD1. CDR3 length equals 15 residues. Trimming removed 4 bases from V and 7 bases from J; junction bases left unmatched: 12. CDR1 and CDR2 from the germline V gene are LGHDT and YNNKEL (reference sequence). CDR3 in amino acids: CASSPSTGFLSEAFF. DNA of the CDR3: TGTGCCAGCAGCCCGTCGACAGGGTTTCTAAGTGAAGCTTTCTTT.

This chain uses TRBV19 with TRBJ1-1; no firm D call. Trimming stripped 2 bases from V and 9 bases from J, with 10 bases between. The CDR3 contains 12 residues. Germline CDR1 is LNHDA and CDR2 is SQIVND (reference sequence). The CDR3 sequence is CASSIRREKAFF. CDR3 DNA sequence: TGTGCCAGTAGTATAAGACGGGAAAAAGCTTTCTTT.

The chain uses TRBV7-9 and TRBJ1-1; 8 nucleotides align to TRBD1. The germline gives CDR1 SEHNR, CDR2 FQNEAQ (reference sequence). This CDR3 has 14 residues. V was pared by 5 bases and J by 8 bases, with 10 bases of the junction left unmatched. In DNA form, the CDR3 reads TGTGCCAGCAGCCCGGTGGACAGGGTATCGGAAGCTTTCTTT. It is translated as CASSPVDRVSEAFF.

This chain joins TRBV5-5 and TRBJ1-6; perhaps TRBD1 as D (5 bases). V lost 0 bases and J 8 bases, leaving 9 bases between the germline ends. This CDR3 spans 14 amino acids. Germline lookup yields CDR1 SGHKS and CDR2 YYEKEE (reference sequence). This CDR3 is CASSLEGMDSPLHF. In nucleotides, the CDR3 is TGTGCCAGCAGCTTGGAGGGGATGGATTCACCCCTCCACTTT.

This sequence joins TRBV30 and TRBJ2-1; D uncertain. The CDR3 is 11 amino acids. Trimming pared 7 bases from V and 3 bases from J, leaving 7 bases between. CDR1 is GTSNPN, CDR2 SVGIG, per germline (reference sequence). This chain's CDR3 is CASKFYNEQFF. CDR3 nucleotides: TGTGCCTCAAAATTCTACAATGAGCAGTTCTTC.

This clone was recorded once. Other DNA sequences in the same sample also yield this CDR3. This chain joins TRBV30 and TRBJ1-5, with 7 bases aligning to TRBD1. CDR3 length: 17 residues. Germline V lookup: CDR1 GTSNPN, CDR2 SVGIG (reference sequence). After removal of 1 base from V and 3 bases from J, the junction contained 12 bases not matched to a gene. The CDR3 here is CAWSAVGAGGYNQPQHF. DNA for the CDR3: TGTGCCTGGAGTGCAGTGGGGGCAGGGGGTTACAATCAGCCCCAGCATTTT.

This chain connects TRBV7-2 to TRBJ1-4; D gene uncertain. The germline V and J ends were trimmed by 6 bases and 0 bases, with 11 bases remaining between them. From germline, CDR1 is SGHTA and CDR2 FQGNSA. The CDR3 is 15 residues long. CDR3 loop: CASSRVAATNEKLFF. The CDR3 region has the DNA TGTGCCAGCAGTCGAGTAGCTGCAACTAATGAAAAACTGTTTTTT.

The J gene is TRBJ1-5, the V gene TRBV12-5; 8 nucleotides align to TRBD1. This CDR3 region has 14 residues. CDR1 and CDR2 (germline): LGHNT, FRNRAP. Losses at the gene ends were 5 bases for V and 7 bases for J; bases not matched to a gene: 7. CDR3 sequence (DNA): TGTGCTAGTGGTAGGACAGGGTTCAGCCAGCCCCAGCATTTT. It encodes CASGRTGFSQPQHF.

V and J are TRBV27 and TRBJ2-1; 9 nucleotides agree with TRBD1. The germline gives CDR1 MNHEY, CDR2 SMNVEV (reference sequence). The length of the CDR3 is 14 residues. V gave up 6 bases and J gave up 9 bases; unmatched junction bases: 9. The CDR3 spells CASSPGTGSSEQFF. In DNA form, the CDR3 reads TGTGCCAGCAGCCCCGGGACAGGGAGTAGTGAGCAGTTCTTC.

V is TRBV5-1 and J is TRBJ1-2; D uncertain. The CDR3 is 15 residues long. Trimming removed 4 bases from V and 0 bases from J, with 13 bases in between. The germline V gene encodes CDR1 SGHRS and CDR2 YFSETQ. This chain's CDR3 is CASSPWRETNYGYTF. CDR3 DNA sequence: TGCGCCAGCAGCCCCTGGAGAGAGACTAACTATGGCTACACCTTC. Together with reference TRBV5-1 and TRBJ1-2, the CDR3 gives the full variable domain: KAGVTQTPRYLIKTRGQQVTLSCSPISGHRSVSWYQQTPGQGLQFLFEYFSETQRNKGNFPGRFSGRQFSNSRSEMNVSTLELGDSALYLCASSPWRETNYGYTFGSGTRLTVV.

This sequence joins TRBV5-6 and TRBJ1-4, with a possible D match to TRBD1 (5 bases). In germline, CDR1 is SGHDT, CDR2 YYEEEE. Trimming pared 4 bases from V and 5 bases from J, leaving 9 bases between. The CDR3 loop spans 13 amino acids. The CDR3 nucleotides are TGTGCCAGCAGCCCTCCAGGGAATGAAAAACTGTTTTTT. Protein: CASSPPGNEKLFF.

This clone was observed a few times. The chain has TRBV5-4 and TRBJ1-2; D might be TRBD1 (5 bases). Germline CDR1 is SGHNT and CDR2 is YYREEE (reference sequence). Trimming removed 4 bases from V and 6 bases from J, with 16 bases in between. The CDR3 spans 14 residues. The CDR3 coding sequence is TGTGCCAGCAGCCCCAATTTCCAGGGAAATGGCTACACCTTC. This sequence encodes CASSPNFQGNGYTF.